This T cell receptor beta chain originates from a study of siplizumab effects on memory and regulatory T cells. Overall study findings and caveats: Roughly 75-97% of proliferating CD4+ or CD8+ clones lacked an assignable naive or memory phenotype.

V was clipped by 4 bases and J by 3 bases, with 13 bases between them. The CDR3 is made up of 15 amino acids. CDR1 and CDR2 (germline): MNHEY, SMNVEV (reference sequence). In the case of this clone: The target antigen is unknown.

TCRdb keeps only in-frame clones here, not all; method: immunoSEQ multiplex PCR. The sample carries under 100,000 clones, just under 95% recorded once. The rearrangement joins TRBV27 to TRBJ2-4; D perhaps matches TRBD1 (5 bases). Material: non-Treg CD4+ T cells sorted from blood. The source is a human donor in good health. The CDR3 reads CASSYQGSVKNIQYF. The CDR3 DNA reads TGTGCCAGCAGTTACCAGGGATCTGTCAAAAACATTCAGTACTTC.